The 27 T cell receptor beta chains listed next were all sequenced from one sample in a study of shared clonotypes between healthy human individuals. Selected positively for CCR7 and CD45RO-negative, naive CD8 cells excluded terminally differentiated effector memory CD45RA+ cells. The table came from immunoSEQ multiplex PCR; TCRdb's copy has only in-frame clones and leaves some out. The sample holds 700,000 to 950,000 clones, roughly 96% seen once. The sample was naive CD8+ T cells sorted from blood. Receptors were obtained from a man aged 25 to 45 in good health.

The chain links TRBV29-1 to TRBJ2-1; tentatively, D is TRBD1 (5 bases). Trimming removed 8 bases from V and 5 bases from J, with 19 bases in between. The CDR3 extends over 14 amino acids. Germline V CDR1 and CDR2: SQVTM, ANQGSEA. CDR3 region: CSSDHGAWDNEQFF. DNA of the CDR3: TGCAGCTCAGACCATGGGGCTTGGGACAATGAGCAGTTCTTC.

V and J are TRBV13 and TRBJ1-1; 9 nucleotides agree with TRBD1. V gave up 4 bases and J gave up 7 bases; unmatched junction bases: 4. CDR1 PRHDT and CDR2 FYEKMQ come from the germline V gene (reference sequence). CDR3 length: 13 amino acids. CDR3 amino acids: CASSSQGAGEAFF. The CDR3 nucleotides read TGTGCCAGCAGCTCACAGGGGGCGGGTGAAGCTTTCTTT. Filled out from reference TRBV13 and TRBJ1-1, the complete variable domain reads AAGVIQSPRHLIKEKRETATLKCYPIPRHDTVYWYQQGPGQDPQFLISFYEKMQSDKGSIPDRFSAQQFSDYHSELNMSSLELGDSALYFCASSSQGAGEAFFGQGTRLTVV.

The CDR3 sequence: CASSYPSAPPDTQYF. As DNA, the CDR3 is TGTGCCAGCAGTTACCCTAGCGCACCCCCAGATACGCAGTATTTT. The chain couples TRBV6-6 to TRBJ2-3; maybe TRBD2 (6 bases). The V gene's germline CDR1 is MNHNY and CDR2 SVGAGI (reference sequence). The V gene lost 2 bases and the J gene lost 4 bases, with 13 bases spanning the gap. The CDR3 is made up of 15 amino acids.

This sequence joins TRBV21-1 and TRBJ2-1; the table assigns TRBD2, which was not confirmed against the DNA. TRBV21-1 is noted as a pseudogene. There are 20 residues in the CDR3. CDR3 loop: CASSAAWGLADKKDYNEQFF. The CDR3 DNA follows: TGTGCCAGCAGCGCCGCTTGGGGACTAGCAGACAAGAAAGACTACAATGAGCAGTTCTTC.

V is TRBV4-3 and J is TRBJ2-2; 7 bases match TRBD1. The CDR3 is 18 residues long. Losses at the gene ends were 0 bases for V and 2 bases for J; bases not matched to a gene: 9. Germline CDR1 reads LGHNA; CDR2 reads YSLEER. The CDR3 sequence is CASSQEHRGQLNTGELFF. The CDR3 region has the DNA TGCGCCAGCAGCCAAGAGCATAGGGGACAGCTAAACACCGGGGAGCTGTTTTTT.

The chain combines TRBV7-9 with TRBJ2-3; 7 positions match TRBD1. Trimming removed 3 bases from V and 0 bases from J; junction bases left unmatched: 9. The CDR3 sequence is 17 residues long. Germline assignment: CDR1 SEHNR and CDR2 FQNEAQ (reference sequence). CDR3 bases: TGTGCCAGCAGCTTCGGACAGGACACTCCTAGCACAGATACGCAGTATTTT. Protein product: CASSFGQDTPSTDTQYF.

This clone showed up many times. The V call is TRBV29-1, the J call TRBJ2-1; 13 bases align to TRBD2. This CDR3 contains 14 residues. The germline V gene encodes CDR1 SQVTM and CDR2 ANQGSEA. V lost 3 bases and J lost 7; bases outside the gene matches: 3. CDR3 bases: TGCAGCGTTGAGGGGACTAGCGGGGAGAATGAGCAGTTCTTC. This gives the protein CSVEGTSGENEQFF.

The chain carries TRBV7-2 and TRBJ2-7; 8 bases match TRBD2. Trimming removed 5 bases from V and 2 bases from J; junction bases left unmatched: 8. Germline V gene lookup returns CDR1 SGHTA and CDR2 FQGNSA. The CDR3 totals 15 residues. CDR3: CASSPISSGTYEQYF. In DNA form, the CDR3 reads TGTGCCAGCAGCCCAATAAGTAGCGGGACCTACGAGCAGTACTTC. Using reference TRBV7-2 and TRBJ2-7 for the parts outside the CDR3, the full variable domain is GAGVSQSPSNKVTEKGKDVELRCDPISGHTALYWYRQSLGQGLEFLIYFQGNSAPDKSGLPSDRFSAERTGGSVSTLTIQRTQQEDSAVYLCASSPISSGTYEQYFGPGTRLTVT.

The V gene is TRBV29-1, the J gene TRBJ2-1; D may be TRBD2 (6 bases). Trimming removed 2 bases from V and 8 bases from J, with 13 bases in between. Germline CDR1 SQVTM, CDR2 ANQGSEA. CDR3 length: 13 residues. CDR3 nucleotide sequence: TGCAGCGTTGAAATGGGACTGGCCGATGAGCAGTTCTTC. Translating gives CSVEMGLADEQFF.

Worth noting for this clone: The sample carries other DNA sequences with the same CDR3. This chain links TRBV7-2 with TRBJ2-7; 7 nucleotides match TRBD2. Per germline, CDR1 SGHTA and CDR2 FQGNSA. V lost 1 base and J lost 1; bases outside the gene matches: 4. The CDR3 extends over 15 amino acids. CDR3 region: CASSLELAPSYEQYF. In nucleotides, the CDR3 is TGTGCCAGCAGCTTAGAACTAGCGCCTTCCTACGAGCAGTACTTC. Complete variable domain (other parts from reference TRBV7-2 and TRBJ2-7): GAGVSQSPSNKVTEKGKDVELRCDPISGHTALYWYRQSLGQGLEFLIYFQGNSAPDKSGLPSDRFSAERTGGSVSTLTIQRTQQEDSAVYLCASSLELAPSYEQYFGPGTRLTVT.

V usage is TRBV9 and J usage is TRBJ2-1; 12 bases map to TRBD2. V trimming: 3 bases; J trimming: 0 bases; junction bases outside the gene matches: 7. Germline V CDR1 and CDR2: SGDLS, YYNGEE. The CDR3 has 18 amino acids. The CDR3 DNA follows: TGTGCCAGCAGCGGGGGGACTAGCGGGTCGAGCTCCTACAATGAGCAGTTCTTC. Protein product: CASSGGTSGSSSYNEQFF.

The chain couples TRBV27 to TRBJ1-2; D not resolved. Germline CDR1 MNHEY, CDR2 SMNVEV (reference sequence). The CDR3 covers 14 residues. Trimming shortened V by 0 bases and J by 4 bases, and 9 bases separated the two germline ends. The DNA of the CDR3 is TGTGCCAGCAGTTTATCATCTGGGTCCTATGGCTACACCTTC. Protein sequence: CASSLSSGSYGYTF.

The chain links TRBV7-9 to TRBJ2-2; 7 bases match TRBD1. The CDR3 covers 16 residues. V lost 5 bases and J lost 5; bases outside the gene matches: 11. Germline assignment: CDR1 SEHNR and CDR2 FQNEAQ (reference sequence). In DNA form, the CDR3 reads TGTGCCAGCAGCCCGCCGACAGGGTCAGAGACCGGGGAGCTGTTTTTT. Translating it yields CASSPPTGSETGELFF.

The chain uses TRBV7-9 and TRBJ1-3; D unclear. CDR3 length: 16 residues. The V gene lost 1 base and the J gene lost 4 bases, with 14 bases spanning the gap. Germline CDR1 and CDR2: SEHNR and FQNEAQ (reference sequence). DNA for the CDR3: TGTGCCAGCAGCTTAGTTGGTCGAGCGTCGGGAAACACCATATATTTT. Translating it yields CASSLVGRASGNTIYF.

The gene calls are TRBV7-9 and TRBJ1-1; D ambiguous. This CDR3 has 13 residues. With 5 bases removed from V and 6 bases from J, the gap between germline ends came to 13 bases. The germline gives CDR1 SEHNR, CDR2 FQNEAQ (reference sequence). The CDR3 nucleotides are TGTGCCAGCAGCCCCCCGGGTGCGGCTGAAGCTTTCTTT. Translating gives CASSPPGAAEAFF.

The chain carries TRBV7-9 and TRBJ2-7, with D unclear. Deletions cut 6 bases from V and 6 bases from J, with 21 bases between. This CDR3 is 15 amino acids long. Per the germline V gene, CDR1 is SEHNR and CDR2 is FQNEAQ (reference sequence). This CDR3 is CASSFTLPISAEQYF. The CDR3 DNA follows: TGTGCCAGCAGTTTTACGCTCCCTATATCTGCCGAGCAGTACTTC.

The chain couples TRBV5-1 to TRBJ2-3; D remains unclear. Per the germline V gene, CDR1 is SGHRS and CDR2 is YFSETQ. The germline V and J ends were trimmed by 2 bases and 4 bases, with 11 bases remaining between them. The CDR3 runs 14 residues. The CDR3 sequence: CASSFELIADTQYF. The CDR3 DNA is TGCGCCAGCAGCTTTGAATTGATCGCAGATACGCAGTATTTT.

This chain uses TRBV2 with TRBJ1-2; 7 nucleotides align to TRBD1. With 10 bases clipped from V and 2 bases from J, the junction kept 4 bases outside the gene matches. Germline V gene sequence: CDR1 SNHLY, CDR2 FYNNEI. This CDR3 is built from 12 residues. The CDR3 sequence: CATPGQNYGYTF. CDR3 in DNA: TGTGCCACCCCGGGACAGAACTATGGCTACACCTTC.

The sample holds one count of this clone. The CDR3 loop reads CASSVSTSGSDNEQFF. The CDR3 DNA follows: TGTGCCAGCAGCGTGTCAACTAGCGGGAGCGACAATGAGCAGTTCTTC. This sequence joins TRBV9 and TRBJ2-1; TRBD2 agrees at 11 bases. V shed 2 bases and J 5 bases; nucleotides not matched to a gene: 6. The CDR3 has 16 amino acids. CDR1 and CDR2 (germline): SGDLS, YYNGEE.

The chain joins TRBV5-1 to TRBJ2-3; TRBD2 matches 9 bases. Germline CDR1 reads SGHRS; CDR2 reads YFSETQ. Germline trimming cut 5 bases from V and 2 bases from J; bases unmatched to any gene: 3. The CDR3 extends over 14 amino acids. The CDR3 DNA reads as TGCGCCAGCAGGCTAGCGGGGTACACAGATACGCAGTATTTT. Its translation: CASRLAGYTDTQYF.

In this sample, this clone turned up once. This sample includes further DNA sequences coding for the same CDR3. The rearrangement links TRBV15 to TRBJ1-1; D call uncertain. Germline V lookup: CDR1 LNHNV, CDR2 YYDKDF (reference sequence). There are 14 residues in the CDR3. Trimming cost V 0 bases and J 1 base, with 6 bases left between them. CDR3 nucleotide sequence: TGTGCCACCAGCAGAGATTGGGGGAACACTGAAGCTTTCTTT. It translates to CATSRDWGNTEAFF. The variable domain in full, with the rest retrieved from reference TRBV15 and TRBJ1-1, is DAMVIQNPRYQVTQFGKPVTLSCSQTLNHNVMYWYQQKSSQAPKLLFHYYDKDFNNEADTPDNFQSRRPNTSFCFLDIRSPGLGDTAMYLCATSRDWGNTEAFFGQGTRLTVV.

The rearrangement joins TRBV15 to TRBJ2-7; D may be TRBD1 (6 bases). There are 14 residues in the CDR3. Germline values: CDR1 LNHNV, CDR2 YYDKDF (reference sequence). V dropped 1 base and J dropped 7 bases, with 14 bases sitting between them. In DNA, the CDR3 is TGTGCCACCAGCAGAGTTACAGGGTTGAGGGAGCAGTACTTC. Translating gives CATSRVTGLREQYF.

V and J are TRBV18 and TRBJ2-2; D is ambiguous. This CDR3 contains 12 residues. Germline values: CDR1 KGHSH, CDR2 LQKENI. The V end was cut by 2 bases, the J end by 4 bases, with 2 bases between. For the CDR3, the DNA is TGTGCCAGCTCACCATTCACCGGGGAGCTGTTTTTT. Residues: CASSPFTGELFF.

This clone has a single count. At the DNA level, this CDR3 is encoded by other sequences in the same sample as well. The chain links TRBV7-9 to TRBJ1-5; D is uncertain. The ends were cut back, 1 base at V and 4 bases at J, with 8 bases in the middle. From germline, CDR1 is SEHNR and CDR2 FQNEAQ (reference sequence). This CDR3 has 14 residues. For the CDR3, the DNA is TGTGCCAGCAGCTTAGGAGAAGGAAATCAGCCCCAGCATTTT. Its protein is CASSLGEGNQPQHF.

This rearrangement joins TRBV5-1 to TRBJ1-5, with D tentatively TRBD1 (6 bases). Trimming removed 0 bases from V and 0 bases from J, with 19 bases in between. The CDR3 is made up of 19 amino acids. Per the germline V gene, CDR1 is SGHRS and CDR2 is YFSETQ. The CDR3: CASSLGSLQGYNSNQPQHF. The CDR3 DNA sequence: TGCGCCAGCAGCTTGGGATCTTTACAGGGTTATAATAGCAATCAGCCCCAGCATTTT.

This clone occurred once. The chain carries TRBV18 and TRBJ2-5; D ambiguous. CDR3 length: 14 amino acids. Trimming took 2 bases from V and 5 from J, leaving 12 bases between them. Looked up from germline, CDR1 is KGHSH and CDR2 is LQKENI. The CDR3 region has the DNA TGTGCCAGCTCACCAAGTGCACTGGGGGAGACCCAGTACTTC. Residues: CASSPSALGETQYF.

In its sample, this clone was seen once. This sequence joins TRBV10-2 and TRBJ2-7, with D tentatively TRBD1 or TRBD2 (5 bases each). The CDR3 spans 14 residues. Germline V gene data show CDR1 as WSHSY and CDR2 as SAAADI. Trimming pared 3 bases from V and 4 bases from J, leaving 13 bases between. CDR3 in DNA: TGCGCCAGCAGTGACAGAGGGGTAAAGTACGAGCAGTACTTC. This gives the protein CASSDRGVKYEQYF.